A selection of T cell receptor beta chains follows, all from one sample in a study of blood T cell repertoires in COVID-19. Libraries were prepared by immunoSEQ multiplex PCR; TCRdb keeps only in-frame clonotypes and omits some of them. The sample yields some 94,000 clones, over 80% seen once. The sample taken for sequencing was peripheral blood. The receptors were gathered from a human donor in a cohort sampled during active COVID-19. Each CDR3 is given with its conserved first and last residue. The order of the fields is D gene, clone size, J gene, V gene, CDR3 protein, CDR3 DNA. A D gene is named only where the DNA matches it firmly. Size is omitted from some rows. Given values are once, few, many or a class for expanded clones.

NA NA TRBJ2-1 TRBV7-3 CASSLTQEGHNEQFF TGTGCCAGCAGCTTAACCCAGGAGGGCCACAATGAGCAGTTCTTC
TRBD2 NA TRBJ2-1 TRBV14 CASSPGGSSYNEQFF TGTGCCAGCAGCCCCGGGGGGAGCTCCTACAATGAGCAGTTCTTC
NA NA TRBJ2-2 TRBV5-1 CASSLGQLNTGELFF TGCGCCAGCAGCCTGGGGCAGTTGAACACCGGGGAGCTGTTTTTT
NA NA TRBJ2-5 TRBV9 CASSVGTEETQYF TGTGCCAGCAGCGTAGGGACAGAGGAGACCCAGTACTTC
NA once TRBJ2-7 TRBV10-2 CASRAAFGGSYEQYF TGCGCCAGCAGGGCCGCTTTCGGCGGGTCCTACGAGCAGTACTTC
TRBD2 NA TRBJ2-5 TRBV29-1 CSARAGATQETQYF TGCAGCGCCCGAGCGGGAGCCACCCAAGAGACCCAGTACTTC
NA NA TRBJ2-1 TRBV24-1 CATSEASPRKRARNEQFF TGTGCCACCAGTGAGGCCTCCCCTCGTAAGCGGGCCCGAAATGAGCAGTTCTTC
NA few TRBJ1-1 TRBV10-1 CASSWTEDTEAFF TGCGCCAGCAGTTGGACAGAGGACACTGAAGCTTTCTTT
TRBD2 NA TRBJ2-7 TRBV7-9 CASSLLESGSSYEQYF TGTGCCAGCAGCCTTTTGGAAAGCGGGAGCTCCTACGAGCAGTACTTC
TRBD2 NA TRBJ2-5 TRBV4-2 CASSQETSGRGETQYF TGTGCCAGCAGCCAAGAAACTAGCGGGAGGGGGGAGACCCAGTACTTC
NA once TRBJ2-1 TRBV18 CASSPSDGGGVLEGFF TGTGCCAGCTCACCGTCTGACGGCGGAGGGGTCCTTGAGGGGTTCTTC
TRBD2 NA TRBJ2-3 TRBV6-5 CASSLSGRRPTDTQYF TGTGCCAGCAGTTTGAGCGGGAGGCGTCCTACAGATACGCAGTATTTT
NA NA TRBJ2-1 TRBV6-5 CASSGTNYNEQFF TGTGCCAGTTCCGGGACAAACTACAATGAGCAGTTCTTC
NA NA TRBJ1-1 TRBV27 CASSLRRVGSLYTEAFF TGTGCCAGCAGTTTAAGGAGGGTAGGCTCCCTTTACACTGAAGCTTTCTTT
NA NA TRBJ2-7 TRBV7-8 CASSPSSGLLYEQYF TGTGCCAGCAGCCCAAGCAGCGGACTTCTCTACGAGCAGTACTTC
TRBD2 NA TRBJ2-1 TRBV7-8 CASSPEGSGRRGQFF TGTGCCAGCAGCCCGGAAGGTAGCGGGAGAAGGGGGCAGTTCTTC
NA NA TRBJ2-1 TRBV5-1 CASSLTAGRSSYNEQFF TGCGCCAGCAGCTTGACTGCGGGCCGGAGCTCCTACAATGAGCAGTTCTTC
NA NA TRBJ2-2 TRBV7-8 CASSFGTPPGELFF TGTGCCAGCAGCTTCGGGACTCCTCCCGGGGAGCTGTTTTTT
TRBD2 once TRBJ2-2 TRBV30 CAWLAGQNTGELFF TGTGCCTGGCTAGCGGGACAGAACACCGGGGAGCTGTTTTTT
TRBD1 NA TRBJ2-3 TRBV5-6 CASSLLGQGRTDTQYF TGTGCCAGCAGCTTGCTTGGACAGGGGAGGACAGATACGCAGTATTTT
NA NA TRBJ2-1 TRBV25-1 CASRPSAIEQFF TGTGCCAGCAGGCCTAGCGCTATAGAGCAGTTCTTC
NA NA TRBJ2-1 TRBV27 CASRPSGRPYNEQFF TGTGCCAGCAGGCCAAGCGGGCGGCCCTACAATGAGCAGTTCTTC